This T cell receptor (beta chain) came from a study of T-cell memory formation after mild COVID-19. Study-wide context: Largely donor-specific TCR clusters were found.

5'RACE with constant-segment primers yielded barcoded, UMI-tagged TCR alpha and TCR beta cDNA libraries. A single record per CDR3 protein comes from TCRdb applying MiXCR to the 5' RACE reads. Of about 560,000 distinct CDR3 sequences detected, approximately 21% appear once; the ten largest clones hold roughly 9.1%. About this clonotype: As yet, its antigen is unknown.

Study-wide points: Unconfirmed was the SARS-CoV-2 specificity of second-wave clones that peaked on day 37. For contracting clones, CD4+ ones sat mainly in CM and EM, CD8+ in EMRA.

The TCR sequence derives from an adult woman who had mild COVID-19 (a few samples of this study predate the infection). Cell type and time point are not known. Sequences were obtained from PBMCs or a T cell subset sorted from them (not recorded which).

CDR3 nucleotide sequence: TGCGCCAGCAGCCCCGGGGACAGGGGAGTCGAGCAGTACTTC. Translating it yields CASSPGDRGVEQYF. The chain has TRBV5-1 and TRBJ2-7; 10 bases are a match to TRBD1. With V trimmed by 4 bases and J by 6 bases, 7 bases remained unmatched. CDR1 and CDR2 from the germline V gene are SGHRS and YFSETQ. The CDR3 spans 14 residues.